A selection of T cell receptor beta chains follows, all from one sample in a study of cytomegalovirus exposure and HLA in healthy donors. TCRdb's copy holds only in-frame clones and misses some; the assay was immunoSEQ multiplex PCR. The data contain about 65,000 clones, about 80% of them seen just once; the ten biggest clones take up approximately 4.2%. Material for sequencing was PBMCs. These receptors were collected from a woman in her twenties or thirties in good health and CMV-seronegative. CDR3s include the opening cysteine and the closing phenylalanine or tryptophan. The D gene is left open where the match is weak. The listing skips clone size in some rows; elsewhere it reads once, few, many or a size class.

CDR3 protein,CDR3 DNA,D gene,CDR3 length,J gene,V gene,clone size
CASSRRRESYEQYF,TGTGCCTCATCCCGTCGACGGGAATCCTACGAGCAGTACTTC,NA,14,TRBJ2-7,TRBV6-5,NA
CAWDQGTDMNTEAFF,TGTGCCTGGGATCAAGGGACAGACATGAACACTGAAGCTTTCTTT,TRBD1,15,TRBJ1-1,TRBV30,once
CASTARDTYSPLHF,TGTGCCAGCACCGCTAGGGACACGTATTCACCCCTCCACTTT,NA,14,TRBJ1-6,TRBV2,NA
CASSLKIQGYNQPQHF,TGTGCCAGCAGCTTAAAGATACAGGGCTACAATCAGCCCCAGCATTTT,NA,16,TRBJ1-5,TRBV7-2,NA
CASSHPWTGADGYTF,TGTGCCAGCAGCCACCCTTGGACAGGGGCTGATGGCTACACCTTC,TRBD1,15,TRBJ1-2,TRBV7-2,once
CAWSNGNGNYNEQFF,TGTGCCTGGAGCAATGGGAACGGGAACTACAATGAGCAGTTCTTC,NA,15,TRBJ2-1,TRBV30,NA
CASSALRTGTNTEAFF,TGCGCCAGCAGCGCGTTACGGACAGGGACGAACACTGAAGCTTTCTTT,TRBD1,16,TRBJ1-1,TRBV5-1,NA
CAWSVLRQGPDQPQHF,TGTGCCTGGAGTGTACTTCGACAGGGGCCCGATCAGCCCCAGCATTTT,TRBD1,16,TRBJ1-5,TRBV30,NA
CASSVHRGNGEKLFF,TGTGCCAGCAGCGTCCACAGGGGGAATGGAGAAAAACTGTTTTTT,TRBD1,15,TRBJ1-4,TRBV9,NA
CAWRRRGGTEAFF,TGTGCCTGGAGGAGACGGGGTGGGACTGAAGCTTTCTTT,NA,13,TRBJ1-1,TRBV30,NA
CAWKPTMNTEAFF,TGTGCCTGGAAGCCTACCATGAACACTGAAGCTTTCTTT,NA,13,TRBJ1-1,TRBV30,NA
CASTSPRGTNQPQHF,TGTGCCAGCACCAGCCCCCGGGGGACCAATCAGCCCCAGCATTTT,NA,15,TRBJ1-5,TRBV6-6,once
CAWSVASYGYTF,TGTGCCTGGAGTGTAGCTAGCTATGGCTACACCTTC,NA,12,TRBJ1-2,TRBV30,once
CASSTGQAEYGYTF,TGCGCCAGCAGCACGGGACAGGCGGAATATGGCTACACCTTC,TRBD1,14,TRBJ1-2,TRBV5-1,NA
CASSQEDPNEKLFF,TGCGCCAGCAGCCAGGAGGACCCTAATGAAAAACTGTTTTTT,NA,14,TRBJ1-4,TRBV4-1,NA
CSVDPGSHEQYF,TGCAGCGTTGATCCTGGGAGCCACGAGCAGTACTTC,NA,12,TRBJ2-7,TRBV29-1,NA
CASSRGTEGEKLFF,TGTGCCAGCAGCCGCGGGACCGAGGGGGAAAAACTGTTTTTT,NA,14,TRBJ1-4,TRBV6-5,NA
CAIRYEQGSLNTEAFF,TGTGCCATCAGGTATGAACAGGGCTCGTTGAACACTGAAGCTTTCTTT,NA,16,TRBJ1-1,TRBV10-3,NA
CAISGGTGDNQPQHF,TGTGCCATCAGTGGCGGGACAGGAGACAATCAGCCCCAGCATTTT,TRBD1,15,TRBJ1-5,TRBV10-3,NA
CASRDSFVSGTEAFF,TGTGCCAGCAGGGACTCGTTCGTTTCGGGCACTGAAGCTTTCTTT,NA,15,TRBJ1-1,TRBV2,NA
CASSVNDGYTF,TGTGCCAGCAGTGTTAATGATGGCTACACCTTC,NA,11,TRBJ1-2,TRBV25-1,NA
CASSLREGYNSPLHF,TGTGCCAGCAGTTTGCGGGAGGGCTATAATTCACCCCTCCACTTT,NA,15,TRBJ1-6,TRBV6-5,NA
CASSLAGGANQPQHF,TGTGCCAGCAGCTTAGCAGGGGGTGCTAATCAGCCCCAGCATTTT,NA,15,TRBJ1-5,TRBV7-2,NA
CSARQRLNTEAFF,TGCAGCGCTCGACAGAGACTGAACACTGAAGCTTTCTTT,NA,13,TRBJ1-1,TRBV29-1,once
CASRSTSGSYNEQFF,TGTGCCAGCAGGTCCACTAGCGGCTCCTACAATGAGCAGTTCTTC,TRBD2,15,TRBJ2-1,TRBV6-6,NA
CASSLGRGAGEQYF,TGCGCCAGCAGCCTGGGGAGGGGCGCTGGCGAGCAGTACTTC,TRBD2,14,TRBJ2-7,TRBV5-1,NA
CASRGADGPTYEQYF,TGTGCCAGCAGAGGGGCGGATGGACCGACCTACGAGCAGTACTTC,NA,15,TRBJ2-7,TRBV25-1,NA
CASSPRRPLAGKETQYF,TGCGCCAGCAGCCCTCGCCGCCCGCTAGCGGGAAAAGAGACCCAGTACTTC,TRBD2,17,TRBJ2-5,TRBV4-1,NA
CASSERGGGTDTQYF,TGTGCCAGCAGTGAGCGGGGGGGCGGCACAGATACGCAGTATTTT,TRBD2,15,TRBJ2-3,TRBV6-4,few
CAWSVGRGNTEAFF,TGTGCCTGGAGTGTAGGCAGGGGTAACACTGAAGCTTTCTTT,NA,14,TRBJ1-1,TRBV30,NA
CATSRGQANYGYTF,TGTGCCACCAGCAGAGGGCAGGCAAACTATGGCTACACCTTC,NA,14,TRBJ1-2,TRBV15,NA
CSFTFQGRGEFF,TGCAGCTTCACGTTTCAGGGGCGAGGGGAGTTCTTC,NA,12,TRBJ2-1,TRBV29-1,NA
CSVDVAGRAGETQYF,TGCAGCGTTGACGTAGCAGGGAGGGCGGGAGAGACCCAGTACTTC,TRBD2,15,TRBJ2-5,TRBV29-1,NA
CASSYGGLEQYF,TGTGCCAGCAGTTACGGCGGGCTCGAGCAGTACTTC,NA,12,TRBJ2-7,TRBV6-5,NA
CAWTRTSLNYGYTF,TGTGCCTGGACCCGGACATCCCTAAACTATGGCTACACCTTC,NA,14,TRBJ1-2,TRBV30,once
CASSLMGGSDTQYF,TGTGCCAGCAGCTTAATGGGGGGATCAGATACGCAGTATTTT,NA,14,TRBJ2-3,TRBV7-2,NA
CASSHVLESSYEQYF,TGCGCCAGCAGCCATGTGTTAGAGAGCTCCTACGAGCAGTACTTC,NA,15,TRBJ2-7,TRBV4-3,few
CASSWGQLQETQYF,TGTGCCAGCAGCTGGGGACAGCTCCAAGAGACCCAGTACTTC,TRBD1,14,TRBJ2-5,TRBV6-5,NA
CASSSQGLVLPYNEQFF,TGTGCCAGCAGTTCACAGGGTCTCGTACTCCCATACAATGAGCAGTTCTTC,NA,17,TRBJ2-1,TRBV28,few
CASSLTRGTGELFF,TGTGCCAGCAGCTTAACTAGAGGAACCGGGGAGCTGTTTTTT,NA,14,TRBJ2-2,TRBV7-9,once
CASSDNSYGYTF,TGTGCCAGCAGCGACAACAGCTATGGCTACACCTTC,NA,12,TRBJ1-2,TRBV13,NA
CASRRTSGTDTGELFF,TGTGCCAGCAGGCGAACTAGCGGGACGGACACCGGGGAGCTGTTTTTT,TRBD2,16,TRBJ2-2,TRBV7-2,NA
CASSPTSSSYNSPLHF,TGTGCCAGCTCGCCGACTTCGAGCTCCTATAATTCACCCCTCCACTTT,NA,16,TRBJ1-6,TRBV18,NA
CASSLGQGRSNEQYF,TGTGCCAGCAGCTTAGGCCAGGGTCGCAGCAACGAGCAGTACTTC,NA,15,TRBJ2-7,TRBV13,NA
CASSENGAGNPNEQFF,TGTGCCAGCAGTGAAAATGGGGCGGGGAACCCCAATGAGCAGTTCTTC,NA,16,TRBJ2-1,TRBV28,NA
CASSFGTYEQYF,TGTGCCAGTAGTTTCGGGACCTACGAGCAGTACTTC,NA,12,TRBJ2-7,TRBV19,NA
CAWSRAPLPYEQYF,TGTGCCTGGTCTCGAGCGCCCCTTCCCTACGAGCAGTACTTC,NA,14,TRBJ2-7,TRBV30,NA
CASGTDSGTEAFF,TGCGCCAGCGGGACGGACAGTGGGACTGAAGCTTTCTTT,NA,13,TRBJ1-1,TRBV5-1,NA
CASSARDRAYYGYTF,TGTGCCAGCAGCGCCCGGGACAGGGCCTACTATGGCTACACCTTC,TRBD1,15,TRBJ1-2,TRBV13,NA
CASSEPDGNQNEKLFF,TGTGCCAGCAGTGAACCCGACGGGAATCAAAATGAAAAACTGTTTTTT,NA,16,TRBJ1-4,TRBV25-1,NA
CAISSGREADTQYF,TGTGCCATTTCCAGCGGGAGAGAGGCAGATACGCAGTATTTT,TRBD2,14,TRBJ2-3,TRBV10-3,few